This TCR beta chain was recorded in a study of response to subunit inactivated influenza vaccine. TCRdb used MiXCR to reprocess the RT-PCR reads, holding one entry per CDR3 protein. The sample contains fewer than 600,000 distinct CDR3 sequences, approximately 7.8% of which appear only once. For this clonotype: Its antigen is unidentified.

General study findings and limits: The authors suggested that few new T cells are recruited per seasonal influenza vaccination.

Trimming removed 5 bases from V and 2 bases from J, with 13 bases in between. The CDR3 loop spans 14 amino acids. The V gene's germline CDR1 is SEHNR and CDR2 FQNEAQ (reference sequence). This chain uses TRBV7-9 with TRBJ2-7; D is tentatively TRBD1 or TRBD2 (6 bases each). This sample comprised PBMCs from blood, obtained about 24 months after vaccination. The receptor was isolated from a man aged 45 to 75 who received an inactivated influenza vaccine. Here the CDR3 DNA reads TGTGCCAGCAGCCGCGTCGGGGGCCCCTACGAGCAGTACTTC. Amino acids: CASSRVGGPYEQYF.